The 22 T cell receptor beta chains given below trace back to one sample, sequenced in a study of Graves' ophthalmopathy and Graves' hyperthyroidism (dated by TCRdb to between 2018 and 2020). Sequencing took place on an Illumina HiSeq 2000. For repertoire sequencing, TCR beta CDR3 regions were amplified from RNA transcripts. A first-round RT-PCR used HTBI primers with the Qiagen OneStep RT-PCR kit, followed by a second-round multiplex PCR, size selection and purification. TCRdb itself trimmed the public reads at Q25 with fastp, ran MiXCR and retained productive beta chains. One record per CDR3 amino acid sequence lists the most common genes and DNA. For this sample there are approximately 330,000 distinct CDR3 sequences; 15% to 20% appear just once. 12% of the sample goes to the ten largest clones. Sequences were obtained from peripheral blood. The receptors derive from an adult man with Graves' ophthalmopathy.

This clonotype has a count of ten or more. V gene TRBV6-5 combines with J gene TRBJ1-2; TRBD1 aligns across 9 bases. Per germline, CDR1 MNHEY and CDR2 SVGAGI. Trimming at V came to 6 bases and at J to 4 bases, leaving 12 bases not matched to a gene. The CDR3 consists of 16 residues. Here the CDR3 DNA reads TGTGCCAGCAGAACGACAGGGGGTGGCCGAACCTATGGCTACACCTTC. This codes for CASRTTGGGRTYGYTF.

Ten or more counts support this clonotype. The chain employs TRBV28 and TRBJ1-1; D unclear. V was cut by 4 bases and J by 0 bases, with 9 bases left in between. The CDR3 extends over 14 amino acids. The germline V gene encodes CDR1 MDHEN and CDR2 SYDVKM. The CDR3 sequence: CASSSKGMNTEAFF. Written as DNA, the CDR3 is TGTGCCAGCAGTTCCAAGGGAATGAACACTGAAGCTTTCTTT.

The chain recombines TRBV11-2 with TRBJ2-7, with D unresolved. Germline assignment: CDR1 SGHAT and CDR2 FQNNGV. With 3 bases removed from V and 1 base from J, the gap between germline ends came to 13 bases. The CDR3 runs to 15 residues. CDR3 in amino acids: CASSLDGWESYEQYF. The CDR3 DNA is TGTGCCAGCAGCTTGGACGGGTGGGAATCCTACGAGCAGTACTTC.

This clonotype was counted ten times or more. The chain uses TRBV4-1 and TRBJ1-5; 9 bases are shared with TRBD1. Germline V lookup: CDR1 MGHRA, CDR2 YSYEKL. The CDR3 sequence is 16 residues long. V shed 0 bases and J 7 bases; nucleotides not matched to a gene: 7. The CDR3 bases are TGCGCCAGCAGCCAAGAATGGACAGGGGTCAACCAGCCCCAGCATTTT. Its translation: CASSQEWTGVNQPQHF.

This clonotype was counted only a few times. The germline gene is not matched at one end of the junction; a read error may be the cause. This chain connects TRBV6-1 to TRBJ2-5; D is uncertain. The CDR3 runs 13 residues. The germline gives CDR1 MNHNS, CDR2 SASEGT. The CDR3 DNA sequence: TGTGCCACTGTAAGGATCAACAAGGAGACCCCGTACTTC. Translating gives CATVRINKETPYF.

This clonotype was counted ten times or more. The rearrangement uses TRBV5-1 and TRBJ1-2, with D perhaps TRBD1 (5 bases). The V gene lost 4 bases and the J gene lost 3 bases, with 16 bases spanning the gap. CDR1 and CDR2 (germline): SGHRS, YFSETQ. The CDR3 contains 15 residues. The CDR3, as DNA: TGCGCCAGCAGCCAGGGTCTGGGAGTCCACTATGGCTACACCTTC. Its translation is CASSQGLGVHYGYTF.

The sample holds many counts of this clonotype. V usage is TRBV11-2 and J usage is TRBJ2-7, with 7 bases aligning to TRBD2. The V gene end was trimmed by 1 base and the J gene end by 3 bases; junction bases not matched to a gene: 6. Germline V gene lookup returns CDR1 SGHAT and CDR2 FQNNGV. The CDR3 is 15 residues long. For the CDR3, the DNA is TGTGCCAGCAGCTTAGTGAGCGGGAATATCTACGAGCAGTACTTC. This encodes CASSLVSGNIYEQYF. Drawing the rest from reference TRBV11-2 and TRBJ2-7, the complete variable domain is EAGVAQSPRYKIIEKRQSVAFWCNPISGHATLYWYQQILGQGPKLLIQFQNNGVVDDSQLPKDRFSAERLKGVDSTLKIQPAKLEDSAVYLCASSLVSGNIYEQYFGPGTRLTVT.

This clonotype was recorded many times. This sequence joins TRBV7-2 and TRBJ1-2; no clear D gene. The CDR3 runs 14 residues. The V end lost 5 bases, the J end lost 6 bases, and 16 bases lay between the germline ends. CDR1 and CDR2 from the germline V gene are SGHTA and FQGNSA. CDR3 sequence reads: CASSARPATDGYTF. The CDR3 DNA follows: TGTGCCAGCAGCGCCCGGCCAGCCACGGATGGCTACACCTTC.

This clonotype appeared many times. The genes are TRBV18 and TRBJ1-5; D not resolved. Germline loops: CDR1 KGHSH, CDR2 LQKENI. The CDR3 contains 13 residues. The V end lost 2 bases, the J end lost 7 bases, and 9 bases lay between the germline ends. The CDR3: CASSPGERQPQHF. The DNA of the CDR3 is TGTGCCAGCTCACCAGGGGAAAGGCAGCCCCAGCATTTT.

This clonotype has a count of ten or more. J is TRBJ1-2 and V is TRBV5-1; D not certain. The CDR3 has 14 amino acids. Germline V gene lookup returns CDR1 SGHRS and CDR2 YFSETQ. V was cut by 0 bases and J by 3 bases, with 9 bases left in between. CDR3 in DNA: TGCGCCAGCAGCTTGGGGCAGATAGACTATGGCTACACCTTC. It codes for CASSLGQIDYGYTF.

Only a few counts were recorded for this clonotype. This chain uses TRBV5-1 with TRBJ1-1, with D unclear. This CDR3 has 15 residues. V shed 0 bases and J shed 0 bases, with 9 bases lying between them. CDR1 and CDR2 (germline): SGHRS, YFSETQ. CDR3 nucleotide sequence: TGCGCCAGCAGCTTGGTCGGCAGACTGAACACTGAAGCTTTCTTT. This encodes CASSLVGRLNTEAFF.

CDR3 in DNA: TGTGCCAGCAGTCCAACCCCGGGACTAGCGGGAGGGCCTAGGTCGGAGCAGTACTTC. Amino acids: CASSPTPGLAGGPRSEQYF. The J gene is TRBJ2-7, the V gene TRBV25-1; the match to TRBD2 covers 16 bases. Germline loops: CDR1 MGHDK, CDR2 SYGVNS. After removal of 5 bases from V and 7 bases from J, the junction contained 17 bases not matched to a gene. This CDR3 contains 19 residues.

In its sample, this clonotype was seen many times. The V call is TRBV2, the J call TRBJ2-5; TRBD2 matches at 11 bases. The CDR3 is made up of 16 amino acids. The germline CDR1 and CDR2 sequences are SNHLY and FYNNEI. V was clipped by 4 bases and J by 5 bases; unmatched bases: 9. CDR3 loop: CASSVETSGSGETQYF. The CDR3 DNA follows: TGTGCCAGCAGTGTAGAAACTAGCGGGAGCGGTGAGACCCAGTACTTC.

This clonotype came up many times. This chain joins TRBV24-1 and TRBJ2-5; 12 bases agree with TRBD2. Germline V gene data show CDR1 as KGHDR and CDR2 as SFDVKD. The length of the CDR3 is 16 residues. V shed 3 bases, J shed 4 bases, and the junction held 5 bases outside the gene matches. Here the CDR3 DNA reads TGTGCCACCAGTGATACCAAGACTAGCGGGAGAGAGACCCAGTACTTC. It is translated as CATSDTKTSGRETQYF.

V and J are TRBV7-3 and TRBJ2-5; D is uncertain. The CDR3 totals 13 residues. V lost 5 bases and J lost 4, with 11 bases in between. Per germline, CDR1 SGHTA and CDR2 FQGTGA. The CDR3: CASSPGNAETQYF. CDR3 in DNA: TGTGCCAGCAGCCCTGGGAACGCAGAGACCCAGTACTTC.

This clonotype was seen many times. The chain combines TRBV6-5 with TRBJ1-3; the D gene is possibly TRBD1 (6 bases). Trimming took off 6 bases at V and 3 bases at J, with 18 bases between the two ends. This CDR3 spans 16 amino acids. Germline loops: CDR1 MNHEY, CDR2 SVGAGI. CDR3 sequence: CASRSASQGLGNTIYF. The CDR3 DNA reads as TGTGCCAGCAGATCAGCCTCTCAGGGGCTTGGAAACACCATATATTTT.

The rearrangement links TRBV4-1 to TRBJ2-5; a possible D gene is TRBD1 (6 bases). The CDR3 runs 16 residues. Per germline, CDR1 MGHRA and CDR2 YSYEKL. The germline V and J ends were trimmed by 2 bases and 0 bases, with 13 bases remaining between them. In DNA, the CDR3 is TGCGCCAGCAGCCAATTCTGGGACACCTACCAAGAGACCCAGTACTTC. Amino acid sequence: CASSQFWDTYQETQYF.

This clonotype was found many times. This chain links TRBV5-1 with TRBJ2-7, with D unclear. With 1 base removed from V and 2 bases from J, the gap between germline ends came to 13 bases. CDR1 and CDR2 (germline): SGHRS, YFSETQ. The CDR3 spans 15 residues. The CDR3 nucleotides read TGCGCCAGCAGCTTGCGCCAGGCCCCGACCTACGAGCAGTACTTC. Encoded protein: CASSLRQAPTYEQYF.

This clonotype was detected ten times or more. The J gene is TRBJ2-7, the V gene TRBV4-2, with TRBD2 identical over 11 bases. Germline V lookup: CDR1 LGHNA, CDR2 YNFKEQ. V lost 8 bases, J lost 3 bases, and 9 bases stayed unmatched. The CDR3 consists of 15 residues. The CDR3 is CASSVAGGPHYEQYF. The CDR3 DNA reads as TGTGCCAGCTCCGTAGCGGGAGGGCCCCACTACGAGCAGTACTTC.

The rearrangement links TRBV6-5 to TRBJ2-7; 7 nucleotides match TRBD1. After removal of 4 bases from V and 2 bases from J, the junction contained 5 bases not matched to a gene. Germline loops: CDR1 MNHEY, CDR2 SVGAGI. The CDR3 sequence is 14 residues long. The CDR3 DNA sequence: TGTGCCAGCAGTTTTGAAGGACAGGCCTACGAGCAGTACTTC. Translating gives CASSFEGQAYEQYF.

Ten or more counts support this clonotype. For the CDR3, the DNA is TGTGCCAGCAGCCCACCACAGGACACTGAAGCTTTCTTT. It codes for CASSPPQDTEAFF. The rearrangement links TRBV7-9 to TRBJ1-1, with D possibly matching TRBD1 (5 bases). The V gene lost 5 bases and the J gene lost 3 bases, with 10 bases spanning the gap. CDR3 size: 13 residues. Germline CDR1 is SEHNR and CDR2 is FQNEAQ (reference sequence).

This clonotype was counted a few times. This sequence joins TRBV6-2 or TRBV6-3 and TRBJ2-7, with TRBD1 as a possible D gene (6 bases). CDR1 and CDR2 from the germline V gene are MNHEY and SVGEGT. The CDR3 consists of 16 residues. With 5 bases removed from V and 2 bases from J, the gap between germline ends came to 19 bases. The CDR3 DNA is TGTGCCAGCAGTCCCGCAGTCTCCGGGACAACCTACGAGCAGTACTTC. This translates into CASSPAVSGTTYEQYF.